This TCR beta chain was found in a study of T-cell reconstitution after alpha-beta-depleted transplantation in children. Regarding the study as a whole: T cells produced anew were the main source of T-cell counts and diversity one year after transplant. Some patients showed high day-60 TCRbeta diversity, which derived from surviving recipient T cells and thymic progenitors. Expanded graft clones numbering several hundred reportedly gave rise to alpha-beta T cells about two months after transplant.

This clonotype showed up many times. The antigen remains unidentified. During its preparation, the TCRbeta library received unique molecular identifiers. MiXCR, run by TCRdb on the PCR reads, gives a single entry per CDR3 protein. The sample lists 250,000 to 400,000 distinct CDR3 sequences; roughly 21% were seen once. Trimming took off 2 bases at V and 2 bases at J, with 3 bases between the two ends. Germline values: CDR1 SGHRS, CDR2 YFSETQ. The CDR3 has 12 amino acids. The specimen was PBMCs, mostly from graft donor cells, collected 180 days after TCRalphabeta/CD19-depleted stem cell transplant. The chain is built from TRBV5-1 and TRBJ2-3, with unresolved D. This receptor was identified in a male patient younger than 18 who had a stem cell transplant for acute lymphoblastic leukemia, so the T cells may come from the graft donor. CDR3 region: CASSFVTDTQYF. DNA of the CDR3: TGCGCCAGCAGCTTTGTCACAGATACGCAGTATTTT. Using reference TRBV5-1 and TRBJ2-3 for the parts outside the CDR3, the full variable domain is KAGVTQTPRYLIKTRGQQVTLSCSPISGHRSVSWYQQTPGQGLQFLFEYFSETQRNKGNFPGRFSGRQFSNSRSEMNVSTLELGDSALYLCASSFVTDTQYFGPGTRLTVL.